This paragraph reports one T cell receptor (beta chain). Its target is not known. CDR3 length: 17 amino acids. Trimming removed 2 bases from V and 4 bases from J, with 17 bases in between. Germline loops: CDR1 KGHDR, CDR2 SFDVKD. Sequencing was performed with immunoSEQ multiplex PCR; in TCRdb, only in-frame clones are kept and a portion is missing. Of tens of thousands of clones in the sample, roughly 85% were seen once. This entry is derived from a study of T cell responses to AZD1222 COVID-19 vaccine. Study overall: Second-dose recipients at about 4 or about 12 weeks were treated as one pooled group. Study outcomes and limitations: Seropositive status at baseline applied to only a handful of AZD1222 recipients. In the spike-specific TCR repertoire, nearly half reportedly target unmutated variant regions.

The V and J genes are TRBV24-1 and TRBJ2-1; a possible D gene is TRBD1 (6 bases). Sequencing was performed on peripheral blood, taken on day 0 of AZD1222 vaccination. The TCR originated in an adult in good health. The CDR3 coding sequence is TGTGCCACCAGTGATTCGGAAGGCAGGGGAAGGTACAATGAGCAGTTCTTC. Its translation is CATSDSEGRGRYNEQFF.